Below are 22 T cell receptor beta chains sequenced from a single sample in a study of T cells in Graves' hyperthyroidism and ophthalmopathy. Researchers amplified the TCR beta CDR3 regions from RNA transcripts. When the TCR CDR3 underwent first-round RT-PCR, the HTBI primer set was used. From the multiplex PCR reads, TCRdb called clonotypes with MiXCR, one entry per CDR3 protein. The table includes over 650,000 distinct CDR3 sequences, just under 45% detected once. The sequencing input was peripheral blood or thyroid tissue (not recorded which). These receptors came from an adult man with Graves' disease, either hyperthyroidism or ophthalmopathy (not recorded which).

This clonotype was seen only once. The chain links TRBV24-1 to TRBJ1-1; D is unresolved. Germline V gives CDR1 KGHDR, CDR2 SFDVKD. Trimming cost V 5 bases and J 0 bases, with 6 bases left between them. The CDR3 has 13 residues. CDR3 sequence reads: CATSGIMNTEAFF. The CDR3 bases are TGTGCCACCAGTGGGATTATGAACACTGAAGCTTTCTTT.

This clonotype came up a few times. At one end, the junction sequence differs from germline, possibly due to a read error. The V and J genes are TRBV7-7 and TRBJ2-2, with 10 bases fitting TRBD2. CDR1 and CDR2 from the germline V gene are SSHAT and FNYEAQ (reference sequence). This CDR3 has 15 amino acids. CDR3 loop: CASSPLAGVPGELFF. In nucleotides, the CDR3 is TGTGCTAGCAGTCCTCTAGCGGGAGTGCCCGGGGAGCTGTTTTTT.

This clonotype has just a few counts. The rearrangement uses TRBV6-1 and TRBJ1-5; 8 bases are shared with TRBD1. The germline V gene encodes CDR1 MNHNS and CDR2 SASEGT. The junction had 5 bases not matched to a gene; V was cut back by 1 base and J by 6 bases. This CDR3 comprises 15 residues. CDR3 DNA sequence: TGTGCCAGCAGTGAAGGGCAGGGGGCGCGTCAGCCCCAGCATTTT. Protein: CASSEGQGARQPQHF.

The V call is TRBV29-1, the J call TRBJ2-6; a possible D gene is TRBD1 (6 bases). V was clipped by 6 bases and J by 0 bases, with 15 bases between them. The length of the CDR3 is 16 residues. Germline lookup yields CDR1 SQVTM and CDR2 ANQGSEA. The CDR3 region is CSVGAQGSSGANVLTF. The DNA of the CDR3 is TGCAGCGTCGGTGCACAGGGTTCCTCTGGGGCCAACGTCCTGACTTTC.

The chain combines TRBV24-1 with TRBJ2-5, with D uncertain. Looked up from germline, CDR1 is KGHDR and CDR2 is SFDVKD. Trimming cost V 4 bases and J 7 bases, with 9 bases left between them. CDR3 length: 12 residues. CDR3 amino acids: CATSELDGTQYF. The CDR3 nucleotides are TGTGCCACCAGTGAGTTGGACGGGACCCAGTACTTC.

The chain recombines TRBV19 with TRBJ1-5, with TRBD1 matching 7 bases. The CDR3 loop spans 15 amino acids. With 9 bases clipped from V and 2 bases from J, the junction kept 10 bases outside the gene matches. Looked up from germline, CDR1 is LNHDA and CDR2 is SQIVND (reference sequence). Here the CDR3 DNA reads TGTGCCAGCATTAACAGGGGTTTGGGCAATCAGCCCCAGCATTTT. This translates into CASINRGLGNQPQHF.

CDR3 DNA: TGTGCCAGCAGTGCTAGACAGGGAGAATCACCCCTCCACTTT. Its translation: CASSARQGESPLHF. The J gene is TRBJ1-6, the V gene TRBV25-1, with TRBD1 matching 7 bases. The CDR3 runs to 14 residues. Germline V gene lookup returns CDR1 MGHDK and CDR2 SYGVNS. V shed 4 bases and J 10 bases; nucleotides not matched to a gene: 7.

The chain combines TRBV7-2 with TRBJ1-2; 10 bases align to TRBD1. V shed 4 bases, J shed 8 bases, and the junction held 7 bases outside the gene matches. The V gene's germline CDR1 is SGHTA and CDR2 FQGNSA. The length of the CDR3 is 14 residues. The CDR3 DNA reads TGTGCCAGCAGCTCTACGACAGGGGGCGGGGGCTACACCTTC. Amino acid sequence: CASSSTTGGGGYTF.

About this clonotype itself: One base away lies a much larger clone, so this may be a sequencing read error. The chain carries TRBV7-4 and TRBJ1-1, with TRBD1 as a possible D gene (5 bases). The length of the CDR3 is 11 residues. Looked up from germline, CDR1 is SGHVT and CDR2 is SQSDAQ. CDR3 DNA: TGTGTCAGCAGAACCGACAGCGAAGCTTTCTTT. It is translated as CVSRTDSEAFF. The full variable domain, completed using reference TRBV7-4 and TRBJ1-1, is GAGVSQSPRYKVAKRGRDVALRCDSISGHVTLYWYRQTLGQGSEVLTYSQSDAQRDKSGRPSGRFSAERPERSVSTLKIQRTEQGDSAVYLCVSRTDSEAFFGQGTRLTVV.

The rearrangement links TRBV5-1 to TRBJ2-2; D perhaps matches TRBD2 (5 bases). This CDR3 comprises 14 residues. Germline V CDR1 and CDR2: SGHRS, YFSETQ. V was cut by 6 bases and J by 0 bases, with 9 bases left in between. This CDR3 is CASKPSSNTGELFF. The CDR3, as DNA: TGCGCCAGCAAGCCTAGCTCGAACACCGGGGAGCTGTTTTTT.

This clonotype was seen repeatedly, ten times or more. The chain employs TRBV25-1 and TRBJ1-5; D possibly corresponds to TRBD1 (5 bases). Germline assignment: CDR1 MGHDK and CDR2 SYGVNS. V was trimmed by 4 bases and J by 0 bases, leaving 7 bases between them. The CDR3 runs to 14 residues. This CDR3 reads CASSGDGSNQPQHF. Written as DNA, the CDR3 is TGTGCCAGCAGTGGGGACGGTAGCAATCAGCCCCAGCATTTT.

This clonotype has at least ten counts. V usage is TRBV20-1 and J usage is TRBJ1-6; 8 nucleotides match TRBD1. This CDR3 region has 14 residues. Unmatched junction bases numbered 9, after V lost 6 bases and J lost 8 bases. The V gene's germline CDR1 is DFQATT and CDR2 SNEGSKA (reference sequence). The CDR3 region has the DNA TGCAGTGCCCTAGGACAGGGTCGGGATTCACCCCTCCACTTT. Its translation: CSALGQGRDSPLHF.

This clonotype was found many times. V and J are TRBV7-2 and TRBJ1-1, with D uncertain. CDR3 size: 14 residues. Deletions cut 1 base from V and 2 bases from J, with 8 bases between. Germline lookup yields CDR1 SGHTA and CDR2 FQGNSA. The DNA for the CDR3 is TGTGCCAGCAGCTTAGTCTACGGTAACACTGAAGCTTTCTTT. Translation: CASSLVYGNTEAFF.

For this clonotype: One end of the junction fails to match germline, which may point to a read error. V usage is TRBV14 and J usage is TRBJ2-7; D perhaps matches TRBD2 (5 bases). The CDR3 has 13 amino acids. Germline V lookup: CDR1 SGHDN, CDR2 FVKESK. The CDR3 sequence: CASSLSQSGEQHF. The CDR3 DNA sequence: TGTGCCAGCAGCCTATCGCAGAGCGGCGAGCAGCACTTC.

This clonotype was observed a handful of times. The V call is TRBV5-6, the J call TRBJ1-4; no reliable D call. V was trimmed by 7 bases and J by 3 bases, leaving 10 bases between them. Per germline, CDR1 SGHDT and CDR2 YYEEEE. This CDR3 has 13 amino acids. As DNA, the CDR3 is TGTGCCAGCGGCAGCCTCTCTAATGAAAAACTGTTTTTT. Protein product: CASGSLSNEKLFF. Together with reference TRBV5-6 and TRBJ1-4, the CDR3 gives the full variable domain: DAGVTQSPTHLIKTRGQQVTLRCSPKSGHDTVSWYQQALGQGPQFIFQYYEEEERQRGNFPDRFSGHQFPNYSSELNVNALLLGDSALYLCASGSLSNEKLFFGSGTQLSVL.

The chain uses TRBV12-3 or TRBV12-4 and TRBJ2-5, with D tentatively TRBD2 (6 bases). This CDR3 contains 14 residues. V shed 6 bases and J shed 2 bases, with 13 bases lying between them. The CDR3 sequence: CASRLGGIQETQYF. The CDR3 nucleotides are TGTGCCAGCAGACTCGGGGGTATTCAAGAGACCCAGTACTTC.

The rearrangement uses TRBV10-3 and TRBJ2-7, with TRBD1 matching 8 bases. V lost 10 bases, J lost 0 bases, and 14 bases stayed unmatched. The CDR3 spans 16 residues. Germline CDR1 and CDR2: ENHRY and SYGVKD. The CDR3 reads CASRPDRGRGSYEQYF. CDR3 bases: TGTGCCAGCAGACCTGACAGGGGACGGGGCTCCTACGAGCAGTACTTC.

This clonotype was found many times. The chain combines TRBV29-1 with TRBJ1-1; D uncertain. Trimming took off 4 bases at V and 1 base at J, with 4 bases between the two ends. This CDR3 is 11 amino acids long. CDR1 is SQVTM, CDR2 ANQGSEA, per germline. The CDR3 sequence: CSVVKNTEAFF. DNA for the CDR3: TGCAGCGTTGTCAAGAACACTGAAGCTTTCTTT.

The rearrangement links TRBV7-9 to TRBJ1-2; D might be TRBD1 (5 bases). CDR1 and CDR2 (germline): SEHNR, FQNEAQ (reference sequence). With 3 bases removed from V and 2 bases from J, the gap between germline ends came to 10 bases. This CDR3 is 14 amino acids long. The DNA of the CDR3 is TGTGCCAGCAGCTTTGGCGGGGGAAACTATGGCTACACCTTC. It is translated as CASSFGGGNYGYTF. Drawing the rest from reference TRBV7-9 and TRBJ1-2, the complete variable domain is DTGVSQNPRHKITKRGQNVTFRCDPISEHNRLYWYRQTLGQGPEFLTYFQNEAQLEKSRLLSDRFSAERPKGSFSTLEIQRTEQGDSAMYLCASSFGGGNYGYTFGSGTRLTVV.

This clonotype came up many times. This rearrangement joins TRBV29-1 to TRBJ2-7; D not resolved. The CDR3 sequence is 11 residues long. CDR1 is SQVTM, CDR2 ANQGSEA, per germline. With 5 bases removed from V and 7 bases from J, the gap between germline ends came to 12 bases. The CDR3 loop reads CSVSPMGEQYF. Here the CDR3 DNA reads TGCAGCGTTTCTCCAATGGGGGAGCAGTACTTC.

This clonotype appeared once. The rearrangement links TRBV7-2 to TRBJ1-5; perhaps TRBD1 as D (6 bases). The CDR3 contains 17 residues. V was trimmed by 6 bases and J by 2 bases, leaving 20 bases between them. Looked up from germline, CDR1 is SGHTA and CDR2 is FQGNSA. The CDR3 loop is CASSYPLRNRGNQPQHF. CDR3 nucleotide sequence: TGTGCCAGCAGTTATCCCCTAAGGAACAGGGGCAATCAGCCCCAGCATTTT.

The V gene is TRBV20-1, the J gene TRBJ2-2; 9 nucleotides agree with TRBD2. CDR1 is DFQATT, CDR2 SNEGSKA, per germline (reference sequence). The junction had 7 bases not matched to a gene; V was cut back by 4 bases and J by 4 bases. This CDR3 has 15 amino acids. The CDR3 bases are TGCAGTGCTAAACAGGGACTAGCCCCCACCGGGGAGCTGTTTTTT. As protein: CSAKQGLAPTGELFF.